One sample yielded the 9 T cell receptor beta chains listed below, sequenced in a study of cytomegalovirus exposure and HLA in healthy donors. A multiplex PCR was run with 60 Vbeta primers and 13 Jbeta primers. Repertoires were generated with immunoSEQ multiplex PCR, while TCRdb's copy carries only in-frame clones and drops some. This repertoire shows about 160,000 clones, approximately 76% found once; its top ten account for around 1.5%. The sequencing sample was made of PBMCs. These receptors originate from a man in his fifties or sixties in good health and CMV-seronegative.

In this sample, this clone turned up a few times. This rearrangement joins TRBV28 to TRBJ2-1; 10 bases fit TRBD2. The CDR3 is 17 residues long. In germline, CDR1 is MDHEN, CDR2 SYDVKM. V gave up 5 bases and J gave up 6 bases; unmatched junction bases: 13. DNA for the CDR3: TGTGCCAGCAGTCTGCCCGCTCTAGCGGGGGACCGCAATGAGCAGTTCTTC. Translated, it gives CASSLPALAGDRNEQFF.

The chain uses TRBV5-6 and TRBJ1-1; D gene uncertain. Per the germline V gene, CDR1 is SGHDT and CDR2 is YYEEEE. This CDR3 contains 11 residues. V was cut by 0 bases and J by 14 bases, with 11 bases left in between. CDR3 sequence: CASSLGPKLFF. The CDR3 DNA reads as TGTGCCAGCAGCTTGGGCCCGAAACTCTTCTTT.

This clone has only a few counts. The chain combines TRBV4-1 with TRBJ1-4; a possible D gene is TRBD1 (6 bases). This CDR3 region has 14 residues. Germline-derived CDR1 and CDR2 are MGHRA and YSYEKL. V shed 2 bases and J shed 8 bases, with 12 bases lying between them. The CDR3 loop reads CASSQTSDREKLFF. The CDR3, as DNA: TGCGCCAGCAGCCAAACCAGCGACAGGGAAAAACTGTTTTTT.

The V call is TRBV2, the J call TRBJ2-7, with 8 bases identical to TRBD2. The germline gives CDR1 SNHLY, CDR2 FYNNEI. The V segment lost 6 bases and the J segment 5 bases; nucleotides outside the gene matches: 9. This CDR3 contains 14 residues. This chain's CDR3 is CASRTGTRPHEQYF. In DNA form, the CDR3 reads TGTGCCAGCAGAACCGGGACTAGACCCCACGAGCAGTACTTC.

The chain has TRBV11-3 and TRBJ2-3; D not certain. V was clipped by 5 bases and J by 0 bases, with 6 bases between them. Germline V lookup: CDR1 SGHNT, CDR2 YENEEA. This CDR3 region has 13 residues. The CDR3, as DNA: TGTGCCAGCAGCCCCCTTAGCACAGATACGCAGTATTTT. This sequence encodes CASSPLSTDTQYF.

The CDR3 DNA reads TGTGCCAGCAGCCCTCGGACTAGCGGGAGGCCCTCCTACAATGAGCAGTTCTTC. It encodes CASSPRTSGRPSYNEQFF. This chain connects TRBV7-9 to TRBJ2-1; 14 bases map to TRBD2. The CDR3 totals 18 residues. The V and J ends lost 5 bases and 0 bases, in that order; junction bases with no gene match: 6. Germline-derived CDR1 and CDR2 are SEHNR and FQNEAQ (reference sequence).

The genes are TRBV28 and TRBJ2-7, with 8 bases matching TRBD2. J gave up 6 bases and V 11 bases, and 12 bases lay outside the gene matches. The CDR3 length is 13 residues. CDR1 MDHEN and CDR2 SYDVKM come from the germline V gene. As DNA, the CDR3 is TGTGCCGGTGGCCCGGGAGGGCCTTTCGAGCAGTACTTC. Protein: CAGGPGGPFEQYF. Full variable domain (missing parts from reference TRBV28 and TRBJ2-7): DVKVTQSSRYLVKRTGEKVFLECVQDMDHENMFWYRQDPGLGLRLIYFSYDVKMKEKGDIPEGYSVSREKKERFSLILESASTNQTSMYLCAGGPGGPFEQYFGPGTRLTVT.

J is TRBJ1-1 and V is TRBV30; D call uncertain. Germline CDR1 reads GTSNPN; CDR2 reads SVGIG (reference sequence). Trimming removed 0 bases at V and 0 bases at J, with 11 bases between. The CDR3 is 15 residues long. Written as DNA, the CDR3 is TGTGCCTGGAGTGTAAGCGGCAGGATGAACACTGAAGCTTTCTTT. This translates into CAWSVSGRMNTEAFF.

V usage is TRBV28 and J usage is TRBJ1-2; 7 bases are a match to TRBD1. The V gene's germline CDR1 is MDHEN and CDR2 SYDVKM. V shed 3 bases, J shed 4 bases, and the junction held 8 bases outside the gene matches. The CDR3 totals 15 residues. The CDR3 DNA is TGTGCCAGCAGTTTTTTAGGGCGACAGGGCTATGGCTACACCTTC. Its translation is CASSFLGRQGYGYTF.